This is a list of T cell receptor beta chains from one sample in a study of tumor and adjacent non-tumor tissue in lung cancer. TCRdb reprocessed the multiplex PCR reads via MiXCR and lists one record per CDR3 protein. This sample yields approximately 68,000 distinct CDR3 sequences, of which about three quarters are seen a single time; about 30% belongs to the top ten. Material for sequencing was lung tumor tissue. These receptors were collected from a man aged 55 to 69 with non-small cell lung cancer. CDR3s include the opening cysteine and the closing phenylalanine or tryptophan. The D gene is left open where the match is weak. Rows may omit the clone size; those that give it use once, few, many or a size class.

-	TRBV29-1	-	TRBJ2-7	CSVQWTVTPYEHYF	TGCAGCGTCCAATGGACAGTAACCCCTTACGAGCACTACTTC
few	TRBV6-1	TRBD2	TRBJ2-2	CVSSEGLDTGELFF	TGTGTCAGTAGTGAAGGACTAGACACCGGGGAGCTGTTTTTT
few	TRBV5-1	TRBD2	TRBJ2-1	CASSVSGSAYNEQFF	TGCGCCAGCAGCGTTAGCGGGAGCGCCTACAATGAGCAGTTCTTC
once	TRBV11-1	-	TRBJ1-1	CAYSLAPGAEAFF	TGTGCCTACAGCTTAGCGCCGGGAGCTGAAGCTTTCTTT
-	TRBV20-1	-	TRBJ1-1	CSARVRAAEVSF	TGCAGTGCTAGAGTCAGGGCGGCTGAAGTTTCCTTT
-	TRBV20-1	-	TRBJ1-2	CSARAKEVKAYGYTF	TGCAGTGCTAGAGCGAAGGAAGTTAAGGCCTATGGCTACACGTTC
once	TRBV29-1	-	TRBJ2-3	CSVGDGDMQYF	TGCAGCGTTGGAGACGGGGATATGCAGTATTTT
-	TRBV6-6	TRBD1	TRBJ1-6	CAIAGGTVIYNSPLHF	TGTGCCATCGCAGGTGGGACAGTGATCTATAATTCACCCCTCCACTTT
few	TRBV18	TRBD2	TRBJ2-3	CASSLGLAGDADTQYF	TGTGCCAGCTCACTCGGACTAGCGGGAGACGCAGATACGCAGTATTTT
-	TRBV29-1	-	TRBJ2-2	CRVPTGGGELFF	TGCAGGGTTCCCACAGGCGGCGGGGAGCTGTTTTTT
medium-sized	TRBV12-3/TRBV12-4	TRBD1	TRBJ2-7	CASSFGRYRDRAYEQYF	TGTGCCAGCAGTTTTGGTCGGTACCGGGACAGAGCCTACGAGCAGTACTTC
-	TRBV14	-	TRBJ2-2	CASSQETGTVFTGGLFF	TGTGCCAGCAGCCAAGAAACCGGGACAGTATTCACCGGGGGGCTGTTTTTT
-	TRBV11-1	TRBD1	TRBJ2-3	CASSPDRERSGDTQYF	TGTGCCAGCAGTCCGGACAGGGAGCGTTCCGGAGATACGCAGTATTTT
-	TRBV29-1	-	TRBJ2-1	CSVESMIVGDYKEQFF	TGCAGCGTTGAGTCCATGATAGTGGGCGATTACAAAGAGCAGTTCTTC
-	TRBV7-9	-	TRBJ1-6	CASSLGPLDSGSPLQF	TGTGCCAGCAGCTTAGGACCTCTAGACAGTGGCTCACCCCTCCAGTTT
-	TRBV20-1	TRBD1	TRBJ1-5	CSAPTSRRAGTDTQHF	TGCAGTGCCCCAACTAGCAGGAGGGCCGGGACAGATACGCAGCATTTT
once	TRBV12-3/TRBV12-4	TRBD1	TRBJ1-4	CASARDRGDEKLFF	TGTGCCAGCGCTAGGGACAGGGGGGATGAAAAACTGTTTTTT
-	TRBV20-1	-	TRBJ2-3	CSAHGTGLGDTQYF	TGCAGTGCCCATGGGACGGGGCTCGGAGATACGCAGTATTTT
-	TRBV10-3	TRBD1	TRBJ2-7	CAISEPGTGSTYKQYF	TGTGCCATCAGCGAACCCGGGACAGGTTCAACATACAAGCAGTACTTC
-	TRBV29-1	-	TRBJ1-2	CTVEIPNRSYGYTF	TGCACCGTTGAGATCCCAAACAGGAGCTATGGTTACACCTTC
medium-sized	TRBV29-1	TRBD1	TRBJ2-7	CSALDRADEQYF	TGCAGCGCCCTAGACAGGGCGGACGAGCAGTACTTC
-	TRBV20-1	TRBD2	TRBJ2-3	CSAELAGSVTQCF	TGCAGTGCTGAATTAGCGGGATCTGTTACGCAGTGTTTT
-	TRBV5-1	-	TRBJ2-5	CASSLPRQETQYF	TGCGCCAGCAGCTTGCCCAGGCAAGAGACCCAGTACTTC
-	TRBV5-4	-	TRBJ2-3	CAGSQQTSADTQYF	TGTGCCGGCAGCCAACAGACTTCCGCAGATACGCAGTATTTT
-	TRBV6-1	-	TRBJ1-5	CASSPPMFNSDKPQHF	TGTGCCAGCAGTCCCCCGATGTTCAATAGCGATAAGCCCCAGCATTTT
-	TRBV29-1	-	TRBJ1-1	CNVGEEENTEAFF	TGCAACGTTGGTGAAGAGGAGAACACTGAGGCTTTCTTT
-	TRBV20-1	-	TRBJ2-2	CSARLALTEELFF	TGCAGTGCTAGATTAGCGTTGACCGAGGAGCTGTTTTTT
-	TRBV20-1	-	TRBJ2-7	CSYPKDREQYF	TGCAGCTACCCCAAGGACCGCGAGCAGTACTTC
-	TRBV11-1	-	TRBJ2-3	CASSSGLTDSTDTQYF	TGTGCCAGCAGCTCAGGGCTAACAGATAGCACAGATACGCAATATTTT
-	TRBV6-1	-	TRBJ2-3	CTTSGAGTHTDTQYF	TGTACCACCTCAGGCGCGGGAACCCACACAGATACGCAGTATTTT
-	TRBV11-3	-	TRBJ2-1	CASSLGPSRGNGQFF	TGTGCCAGTAGCTTAGGACCGTCCCGTGGCAATGGGCAGTTCTTC
-	TRBV6-2/TRBV6-3	-	TRBJ2-3	CVCIGSNTDTQYF	TGTGTCTGTATCGGGAGTAACACAGATACGCAGTATTTT
-	TRBV20-1	-	TRBJ1-5	CSASGDISNKKQHF	TGCAGTGCTAGTGGGGACATTAGCAATAAGAAACAGCATTTT
-	TRBV28	-	TRBJ1-2	CASSKTENYGYIF	TGTGCCAGCAGTAAGACAGAAAACTATGGATACATCTTC
many	TRBV20-1	TRBD1	TRBJ1-1	CSATTGQEMNTEAFF	TGCAGTGCTACGACAGGACAGGAGATGAACACTGAAGCTTTCTTT
-	TRBV10-3	TRBD1	TRBJ2-7	CAIRNRDRGDYEQNF	TGTGCCATCAGAAACCGGGACAGGGGAGACTACGAGCAGAACTTC
-	TRBV29-1	TRBD2	TRBJ2-1	CSVGLAGVGEESF	TGCAGCGTGGGACTAGCGGGAGTCGGGGAGGAGTCCTTC
many	TRBV14	-	TRBJ2-1	CASSPTVNNEQFF	TGTGCCAGCAGCCCAACAGTGAACAATGAGCAGTTCTTC
few	TRBV19	-	TRBJ1-5	CASSRTAYSNQPQHF	TGTGCCAGTAGTAGGACAGCCTATAGCAATCAGCCCCAGCATTTT
-	TRBV11-2	-	TRBJ1-1	CASGSDLLGAEAFF	TGTGCCAGCGGCTCGGATCTCCTGGGCGCTGAAGCTTTCTTT
-	TRBV20-1	-	TRBJ2-7	CSTPPESVLAGEGQYF	TGCAGTACGCCGCCTGAAAGCGTGCTAGCAGGAGAGGGACAGTACTTC
once	TRBV11-1	-	TRBJ2-1	CASSFDTYITTEQFF	TGTGCCAGCAGCTTCGACACCTATATCACCACTGAGCAATTCTTC
-	TRBV20-1	TRBD1	TRBJ2-7	CSTRDRPEAQYF	TGCAGTACGAGGGACAGACCAGAAGCGCAGTACTTC
-	TRBV11-2	-	TRBJ1-1	CASSKDGGRGEAFF	TGTGCCAGCAGCAAGGACGGGGGCAGGGGTGAAGCTTTCTTT
-	TRBV5-4	-	TRBJ2-3	CASSPIEHEPGDMQYF	TGTGCCAGCAGCCCTATCGAGCATGAGCCGGGAGATATGCAGTATTTT
many	TRBV5-6	-	TRBJ2-3	CASSLGTNTQYF	TGTGCCAGCAGCTTAGGGACAAATACGCAGTATTTT
-	TRBV6-6	-	TRBJ1-4	CASSSRDFGFF	TGTGCCAGCAGTTCAAGGGACTTTGGATTTTTT
-	TRBV10-2	-	TRBJ2-5	CDSSVMGQENQYF	TGCGACAGCAGCGTGATGGGCCAAGAGAACCAGTACTTC
-	TRBV10-2	-	TRBJ2-2	CAIRATGTGELFF	TGCGCCATCAGAGCTACGGGCACCGGGGAGCTGTTTTTC
once	TRBV5-4	TRBD1	TRBJ1-6	CASSTIGGTVVASLLF	TGTGCCAGCAGCACTATAGGGGGGACAGTCGTGGCATCCCTCCTCTTT